The next 27 T cell receptor beta chains were all read from a single sample in a study of sequential checkpoint blockade in melanoma. Treatment here: randomized to nivolumab then ipilimumab (arm A) or the reverse (arm B). TCRdb keeps only in-frame clones here, not all; method: immunoSEQ multiplex PCR. The repertoire holds fewer than 35,000 clones, with 70% to 90% as singletons. The source was CD8+ T cells sorted from blood (inferred from file names), collected from a patient given nivolumab and ipilimumab in sequence. The receptors here all came from a human donor with melanoma.

The chain is built from TRBV11-3 and TRBJ2-1, with D tentatively TRBD2 (5 bases). Trimming removed 4 bases from V and 5 bases from J, with 9 bases in between. Germline CDR1 reads SGHNT; CDR2 reads YENEEA. CDR3 length: 13 residues. As DNA, the CDR3 is TGTGCCAGCAGCTCCCGGGAAAACAATGAGCAGTTCTTC. Translation gives CASSSRENNEQFF.

V usage is TRBV28 and J usage is TRBJ2-1, with TRBD2 identical over 10 bases. V dropped 5 bases and J dropped 7; count of bases not matched to a gene: 5. CDR1 is MDHEN and CDR2 is SYDVKM in the germline V gene. This CDR3 has 14 residues. In DNA form, the CDR3 reads TGTGCCAGCAGTCAAGCGGGAGGGCTTAATGAGCAGTTCTTC. As protein: CASSQAGGLNEQFF.

This clone was picked up one time. CDR3 in amino acids: CASSLFQATNEKLFF. DNA for the CDR3: TGTGCCAGCAGCTTATTTCAGGCTACTAATGAAAAACTGTTTTTT. The genes are TRBV7-8 and TRBJ1-4; no firm D call. Germline V CDR1 and CDR2: SGHVS, FQNEAQ. V was pared by 2 bases and J by 2 bases, with 9 bases between. This CDR3 spans 15 amino acids.

The chain links TRBV10-3 to TRBJ1-4; possibly TRBD1 for D (6 bases). With 4 bases removed from V and 8 bases from J, the gap between germline ends came to 17 bases. The CDR3 length is 15 residues. CDR1 is ENHRY and CDR2 is SYGVKD in the germline V gene. CDR3 sequence (DNA): TGTGCCATCAGTGCTGTGGGGGGGCGCGGCGAAAAACTGTTTTTT. Encoded protein: CAISAVGGRGEKLFF.

This chain uses TRBV5-4 with TRBJ2-7; tentative D call: TRBD2 (6 bases). V lost 2 bases, J lost 2 bases, and 14 bases lay in between. The CDR3 covers 15 residues. Germline V gene lookup returns CDR1 SGHNT and CDR2 YYREEE (reference sequence). CDR3 sequence (DNA): TGTGCCAGCAGCTTCGCCTCGGGGGAAACCTACGAGCAGTACTTC. Its protein is CASSFASGETYEQYF.

In this sample, this clone turned up once. This sequence joins TRBV4-1 and TRBJ2-3, with 10 bases that match TRBD2. V was pared by 4 bases and J by 4 bases, with 5 bases of the junction left unmatched. This CDR3 spans 15 amino acids. Germline CDR1 is MGHRA and CDR2 is YSYEKL. The CDR3 nucleotides are TGCGCCAGCAGCCGGCTAGCGGGAGAGGCAGATACGCAGTATTTT. Its translation is CASSRLAGEADTQYF.

This clone was detected only once. V usage is TRBV28 and J usage is TRBJ2-7; possibly TRBD1 for D (6 bases). Germline CDR1 and CDR2: MDHEN and SYDVKM. The CDR3 is 17 residues long. V lost 5 bases and J lost 4, with 24 bases in between. Here the CDR3 reads CASSEINRVENWYEQYF. Written as DNA, the CDR3 is TGTGCCAGCAGTGAGATCAACAGGGTCGAGAACTGGTACGAGCAGTACTTC.

The gene calls are TRBV27 and TRBJ2-7; 9 nucleotides match TRBD1. CDR3 size: 13 residues. J lost 2 bases, V lost 7 bases, and 3 bases had no gene match. In germline, CDR1 is MNHEY, CDR2 SMNVEV (reference sequence). Here the CDR3 DNA reads TGTGCCAGCACCGGGACAGGGACCTACGAGCAGTACTTC. This sequence encodes CASTGTGTYEQYF.

The rearrangement links TRBV13 to TRBJ2-2; possible D gene TRBD2, 5 bases. Germline V lookup: CDR1 PRHDT, CDR2 FYEKMQ (reference sequence). The CDR3 extends over 14 amino acids. V was cut by 8 bases and J by 5 bases, with 15 bases left in between. CDR3 nucleotides: TGTGCCAGCGGTCGTCCTGGGGAGACCGGGGAGCTGTTTTTT. Translation: CASGRPGETGELFF.

The rearrangement uses TRBV6-9 and TRBJ2-3, with 7 bases fitting TRBD1. V gave up 6 bases and J gave up 0 bases; unmatched junction bases: 9. In germline, CDR1 is MNHGY, CDR2 SVAAGI. The CDR3 length is 16 residues. DNA of the CDR3: TGTGCCAGCAGCCTAGACAGGGATGCTAGCACAGATACGCAGTATTTT. This translates into CASSLDRDASTDTQYF.

The chain carries TRBV15 and TRBJ2-7, with 9 nucleotides matching TRBD2. Germline V gene lookup returns CDR1 LNHNV and CDR2 YYDKDF (reference sequence). The CDR3 loop spans 15 amino acids. V was pared by 4 bases and J by 3 bases, with 7 bases of the junction left unmatched. The CDR3 DNA is TGTGCCACCAGCATACGGCGGGAGGGGGACTACGAGCAGTACTTC. Encoded protein: CATSIRREGDYEQYF. Full variable domain (rest looked up from reference TRBV15 and TRBJ2-7): DAMVIQNPRYQVTQFGKPVTLSCSQTLNHNVMYWYQQKSSQAPKLLFHYYDKDFNNEADTPDNFQSRRPNTSFCFLDIRSPGLGDTAMYLCATSIRREGDYEQYFGPGTRLTVT.

The genes are TRBV11-2 and TRBJ2-7; TRBD2 agrees at 10 bases. Germline V CDR1 and CDR2: SGHAT, FQNNGV. The CDR3 extends over 16 amino acids. Germline trimming cut 4 bases from V and 2 bases from J; bases unmatched to any gene: 8. The CDR3, as DNA: TGTGCCAGCAGCTATACTCTAGCGGGGGAACCCTACGAGCAGTACTTC. Residues: CASSYTLAGEPYEQYF.

This sequence joins TRBV5-1 and TRBJ1-2; 8 bases are a match to TRBD1. Trimming took 0 bases from V and 4 from J; bases not matched to a gene: 5. CDR3 length: 15 amino acids. Germline CDR1 and CDR2: SGHRS and YFSETQ. In DNA, the CDR3 is TGCGCCAGCAGCTTGGGACAGGGGATTGTCTATGGCTACACCTTC. Translated: CASSLGQGIVYGYTF.

This clone has just one count. This sequence joins TRBV19 and TRBJ1-2; tentatively, D is TRBD1 (6 bases). V gave up 7 bases and J gave up 8 bases, with 29 bases separating them. Germline CDR1 reads LNHDA; CDR2 reads SQIVND (reference sequence). The CDR3 is 17 amino acids. Here the CDR3 DNA reads TGTGCCAGTACCCATCACGCGGGGGCAGGGCTATCAGAAGGCTACACCTTC. It yields the protein CASTHHAGAGLSEGYTF.

The J gene is TRBJ2-3, the V gene TRBV7-8; D is perhaps TRBD2 (5 bases). The CDR3 runs 16 residues. V was cut by 6 bases and J by 0 bases, with 16 bases left in between. Germline loops: CDR1 SGHVS, CDR2 FQNEAQ. CDR3 DNA sequence: TGTGCCAGCAGGCTGCGGGCGGACGGGAGCACAGATACGCAGTATTTT. Encoded protein: CASRLRADGSTDTQYF.

V and J are TRBV11-3 and TRBJ2-7, with D maybe TRBD2 (7 bases). CDR3 length equals 17 residues. With 0 bases removed from V and 1 base from J, the gap between germline ends came to 16 bases. Germline V gene sequence: CDR1 SGHNT, CDR2 YENEEA. The CDR3 bases are TGTGCCAGCAGCTTAGATAGGGGGAGGGAGAGATCCTACGAGCAGTACTTC. Encoded protein: CASSLDRGRERSYEQYF.

The chain links TRBV7-9 to TRBJ2-7, with 7 nucleotides matching TRBD1. V dropped 0 bases and J dropped 1; count of bases not matched to a gene: 9. CDR3 length equals 17 residues. CDR1 and CDR2 (germline): SEHNR, FQNEAQ (reference sequence). CDR3 amino acids: CASSLATTGTDSYEQYF. DNA of the CDR3: TGTGCCAGCAGCTTAGCTACCACCGGGACAGATTCCTACGAGCAGTACTTC.

The rearrangement joins TRBV19 to TRBJ1-2; 8 bases map to TRBD1. The length of the CDR3 is 13 residues. Looked up from germline, CDR1 is LNHDA and CDR2 is SQIVND (reference sequence). The V gene end was trimmed by 6 bases and the J gene end by 5 bases; junction bases not matched to a gene: 5. The CDR3 reads CASSPDRGYGYTF. As DNA, the CDR3 is TGTGCCAGTAGCCCAGACAGGGGTTATGGCTACACCTTC.

The gene calls are TRBV29-1 and TRBJ2-5; 7 bases match TRBD1. The DNA end lines up better with TRBJ2-7; the J call may be wrong. This CDR3 region has 13 residues. In germline, CDR1 is SQVTM, CDR2 ANQGSEA. The CDR3 DNA is TGCAGCGCCGTAGGGACAGAGTCCTACGAGCAGTACTTC. Residues: CSAVGTESYEQYF.

The V gene is TRBV28, the J gene TRBJ2-7; 15 bases fit TRBD2. V lost 5 bases to trimming and J lost 5 bases; unmatched junction nucleotides: 13. In germline, CDR1 is MDHEN, CDR2 SYDVKM. The CDR3 sequence is 18 residues long. This CDR3 reads CASSPPTGTSGGRDEQYF. The CDR3 DNA is TGTGCCAGCAGTCCCCCAACCGGGACTAGCGGGGGGCGCGACGAGCAGTACTTC.

The genes are TRBV4-1 and TRBJ1-6; D unresolved. The CDR3 spans 17 residues. Germline assignment: CDR1 MGHRA and CDR2 YSYEKL. Trimming shortened V by 0 bases and J by 9 bases, and 18 bases separated the two germline ends. The CDR3 here is CASSQDREVRRGSPLHF. The CDR3 coding sequence is TGCGCCAGCAGCCAAGATCGTGAAGTCAGGCGGGGTTCACCCCTCCACTTT.

This chain uses TRBV5-4 with TRBJ1-5; D is uncertain. The V gene's germline CDR1 is SGHNT and CDR2 YYREEE (reference sequence). The CDR3 contains 15 residues. The germline V and J ends were trimmed by 0 bases and 3 bases, with 10 bases remaining between them. This CDR3 is CASSLDRAPNQPQHF. CDR3 in DNA: TGTGCCAGCAGCTTGGACAGAGCCCCCAATCAGCCCCAGCATTTT. Full variable domain (rest looked up from reference TRBV5-4 and TRBJ1-5): ETGVTQSPTHLIKTRGQQVTLRCSSQSGHNTVSWYQQALGQGPQFIFQYYREEENGRGNFPPRFSGLQFPNYSSELNVNALELDDSALYLCASSLDRAPNQPQHFGDGTRLSIL.

The chain couples TRBV5-5 to TRBJ2-3; 7 nucleotides line up with TRBD2. The CDR3 runs to 13 residues. The germline CDR1 and CDR2 sequences are SGHKS and YYEKEE (reference sequence). Germline trimming cut 4 bases from V and 5 bases from J; bases unmatched to any gene: 4. CDR3 bases: TGTGCCAGCAGCCCGCCGGGGGGAGATACGCAGTATTTT. It encodes CASSPPGGDTQYF.

The chain is built from TRBV7-8 and TRBJ2-3; 7 bases are a match to TRBD2. CDR3 length: 15 residues. With V trimmed by 5 bases and J by 2 bases, 7 bases remained unmatched. CDR1 and CDR2 (germline): SGHVS, FQNEAQ. Here the CDR3 DNA reads TGTGCCAGCAGCCCAACCAGCGGGGACACAGATACGCAGTATTTT. Amino acids: CASSPTSGDTDTQYF.

This clone turned up a few times. The V call is TRBV4-1, the J call TRBJ2-7, with 8 bases that match TRBD1. Unmatched junction bases numbered 3, after V lost 0 bases and J lost 2 bases. The length of the CDR3 is 15 residues. CDR1 and CDR2 (germline): MGHRA, YSYEKL. CDR3 amino acids: CASSQEGTGTYEQYF. CDR3 DNA: TGCGCCAGCAGCCAAGAGGGGACAGGTACCTACGAGCAGTACTTC.

The V gene is TRBV5-1, the J gene TRBJ1-1; D might be TRBD1 (6 bases). The germline V gene encodes CDR1 SGHRS and CDR2 YFSETQ. The CDR3 has 12 amino acids. V was shortened by 7 bases and J by 4 bases, with 11 bases between the two germline ends. CDR3 sequence: CASRGGGTEAFF. In DNA, the CDR3 is TGCGCCAGCCGGGGGGGCGGCACTGAAGCTTTCTTT. The whole variable domain, filled in from reference TRBV5-1 and TRBJ1-1, reads KAGVTQTPRYLIKTRGQQVTLSCSPISGHRSVSWYQQTPGQGLQFLFEYFSETQRNKGNFPGRFSGRQFSNSRSEMNVSTLELGDSALYLCASRGGGTEAFFGQGTRLTVV.

V is TRBV7-2 and J is TRBJ2-3, with TRBD2 identical over 9 bases. Germline CDR1 and CDR2: SGHTA and FQGNSA. The CDR3 is 16 residues long. V gave up 3 bases and J gave up 0 bases; unmatched junction bases: 4. This chain's CDR3 is CASSFGLARSTDTQYF. Written as DNA, the CDR3 is TGTGCCAGCAGCTTTGGACTAGCGAGGAGCACAGATACGCAGTATTTT. The variable domain in full, completed from reference TRBV7-2 and TRBJ2-3, reads GAGVSQSPSNKVTEKGKDVELRCDPISGHTALYWYRQSLGQGLEFLIYFQGNSAPDKSGLPSDRFSAERTGGSVSTLTIQRTQQEDSAVYLCASSFGLARSTDTQYFGPGTRLTVL.